This entry lists 2 T cell receptor beta chains sequenced from one sample in a study of T cell repertoires in cytomegalovirus infection. Via MiXCR, TCRdb re-called the reads, giving one row per CDR3 protein. There are hundreds of thousands of distinct CDR3 sequences in the sample; around 31% occur only once, and 15% to 20% lies in the top ten. These TCRs' antigens remain unknown. Sequenced material: cultured PBMCs, taken from culture after CMV antigen stimulation. The origin of the receptors is a human donor in good health (CMV status not recorded). Some clones in this sample may be carry-over from other donors' samples.

In its sample, this clonotype was seen many times. V gene TRBV7-2 combines with J gene TRBJ2-7, with TRBD1 matching 8 bases. V was clipped by 6 bases and J by 0 bases; unmatched bases: 7. Germline assignment: CDR1 SGHTA and CDR2 FQGNSA. This CDR3 has 15 amino acids. CDR3 DNA: TGTGCCAGCAGTCCGGACAGGGCGGTCTCCTACGAGCAGTACTTC. As protein: CASSPDRAVSYEQYF. Full variable domain (outside the CDR3, taken from reference TRBV7-2 and TRBJ2-7): GAGVSQSPSNKVTEKGKDVELRCDPISGHTALYWYRQSLGQGLEFLIYFQGNSAPDKSGLPSDRFSAERTGGSVSTLTIQRTQQEDSAVYLCASSPDRAVSYEQYFGPGTRLTVT.

The sample holds a few counts of this clonotype. The rearrangement joins TRBV2 to TRBJ2-1; D gene ambiguous. Germline assignment: CDR1 SNHLY and CDR2 FYNNEI. Trimming cost V 4 bases and J 7 bases, with 11 bases left between them. This CDR3 has 13 residues. CDR3 sequence reads: CASSAQPGNEQFF. The CDR3 DNA reads TGTGCCAGCAGTGCACAGCCTGGGAATGAGCAGTTCTTC.